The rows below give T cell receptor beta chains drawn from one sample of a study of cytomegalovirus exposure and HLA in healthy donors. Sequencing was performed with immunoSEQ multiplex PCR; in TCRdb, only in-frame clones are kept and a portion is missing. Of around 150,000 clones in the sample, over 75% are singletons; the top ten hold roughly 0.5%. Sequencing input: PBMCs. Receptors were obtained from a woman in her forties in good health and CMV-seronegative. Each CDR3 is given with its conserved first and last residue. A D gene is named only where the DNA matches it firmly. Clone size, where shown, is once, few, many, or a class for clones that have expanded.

DNA: TGTGCCAGCAAGGACGGGGATAAACGGGCGCAGTATTTT; CDR3: CASKDGDKRAQYF; size: .; V: TRBV27; D: .; J: TRBJ2-3
DNA: TGTTCCAGCACCAATAGGCAGGGTGGACGGAATGGCTACACCTTC; CDR3: CSSTNRQGGRNGYTF; size: .; V: TRBV7-9; D: .; J: TRBJ1-2
DNA: TGTGCCAGCAGCAATCCGGGACAGAAAGCTTTCTTT; CDR3: CASSNPGQKAFF; size: .; V: TRBV7-9; D: TRBD1; J: TRBJ1-1
DNA: TGTGCCGGGTCACTAGCGGGCGGGGCCAACGTCCTGACTTTC; CDR3: CAGSLAGGANVLTF; size: .; V: TRBV30; D: TRBD2; J: TRBJ2-6
DNA: TGTGCCAGCAGCGTAGGTGGACAGGGGACCGGGGAGCTGTTTTTT; CDR3: CASSVGGQGTGELFF; size: .; V: TRBV9; D: TRBD1; J: TRBJ2-2
DNA: TGTGCCAGCAGCCAAGATAGGTGGGCCAGCACAGATACGCAGTATTTT; CDR3: CASSQDRWASTDTQYF; size: .; V: TRBV4-2; D: .; J: TRBJ2-3
DNA: TGTGCCAGCAGTTTGGGACTATGGTGGTATGGCTACACCTTC; CDR3: CASSLGLWWYGYTF; size: .; V: TRBV28; D: .; J: TRBJ1-2
DNA: TGTGCCAGCAGTATGGTACTAGGGTCTGAGCAGTTCTTC; CDR3: CASSMVLGSEQFF; size: .; V: TRBV5-5; D: .; J: TRBJ2-1
DNA: TGCGCCAGCAGTGAGAGGACAGGGCATCAGCCCCAGCATTTT; CDR3: CASSERTGHQPQHF; size: .; V: TRBV10-2; D: TRBD1; J: TRBJ1-5
DNA: TGTGCCAGCAGCCGACTAGCGGGAGGGGCCTACGAGCAGTACTTC; CDR3: CASSRLAGGAYEQYF; size: .; V: TRBV5-5; D: TRBD2; J: TRBJ2-7
DNA: TGCGCCAGCAGCGCCCAGCGGGAGGGAGTGCAGTTCTTC; CDR3: CASSAQREGVQFF; size: few; V: TRBV4-3; D: TRBD2; J: TRBJ2-1
DNA: TGTGCCAGCAGCCGCGTACGTGATACGCAGTATTTT; CDR3: CASSRVRDTQYF; size: few; V: TRBV9; D: .; J: TRBJ2-3
DNA: TGTGCCAGCAGCTTGCTCGGTAGGGGGAGCTACGAGCAGTACTTC; CDR3: CASSLLGRGSYEQYF; size: .; V: TRBV11-3; D: .; J: TRBJ2-7
DNA: TGTGCCAGCAGCCCCGGGACTTCCCCTCTGGGCGAGACCCAGTACTTC; CDR3: CASSPGTSPLGETQYF; size: .; V: TRBV5-6; D: .; J: TRBJ2-5
DNA: TGTGCCAGCAGCCAGGGGGGCGCAGATACGCAGTATTTT; CDR3: CASSQGGADTQYF; size: .; V: TRBV13; D: .; J: TRBJ2-3
DNA: TGTGCCAGCAGTGCCGGGCGCTCTCCCAGGGACTACACCTTC; CDR3: CASSAGRSPRDYTF; size: .; V: TRBV6-4; D: .; J: TRBJ1-2
DNA: TGCGCCAGCAGCTTGAGACTAGCGGAAATAGCCTACAATGAGCAGTTCTTC; CDR3: CASSLRLAEIAYNEQFF; size: .; V: TRBV5-1; D: TRBD2; J: TRBJ2-1
DNA: TGTGCCAGCAGCAGTTTGGGACATTTTAGCGCTGAAGCTTTCTTT; CDR3: CASSSLGHFSAEAFF; size: .; V: TRBV21-1; D: .; J: TRBJ1-1
DNA: TGTGCCAGCAGCTACCATAGCGGGAGGGGGGCAGATACGCAGTATTTT; CDR3: CASSYHSGRGADTQYF; size: .; V: TRBV11-3; D: TRBD2; J: TRBJ2-3
DNA: TGTGCCAGCAGCTCCGCCGCCGGGACAGGATTCCAGCAGTTCTTC; CDR3: CASSSAAGTGFQQFF; size: .; V: TRBV11-3; D: TRBD1; J: TRBJ2-1
DNA: TGTGCCAGCAGCATTTCCCTTTCTGGACAGGGAAACCACGAGCAGTACTTC; CDR3: CASSISLSGQGNHEQYF; size: .; V: TRBV11-3; D: TRBD1; J: TRBJ2-7
DNA: TGCGCCAGCAGCCAAGATCGAACAAACTATGGCTACACCTTC; CDR3: CASSQDRTNYGYTF; size: .; V: TRBV4-3; D: .; J: TRBJ1-2
DNA: TGTGCCAGCAGCTTAGGAGGGGGCCTAAGCACAGATACGCAGTATTTT; CDR3: CASSLGGGLSTDTQYF; size: .; V: TRBV5-6; D: .; J: TRBJ2-3
DNA: TGTGCCATCGCGGACACAGATACGCAGTATTTT; CDR3: CAIADTDTQYF; size: .; V: TRBV10-3; D: .; J: TRBJ2-3
DNA: TGTGCCAGCAGCCTCGATAGACTAGCGGGCCAGTCAGATACGCAGTATTTT; CDR3: CASSLDRLAGQSDTQYF; size: .; V: TRBV7-2; D: TRBD2; J: TRBJ2-3
DNA: TGTGCCATCAGTGAGTTAGGACAGGGCACTGAAGCTTTCTTT; CDR3: CAISELGQGTEAFF; size: once; V: TRBV10-3; D: TRBD1; J: TRBJ1-1
DNA: TGTGCCAGCAGCTCGGGACTCATAAACACCGGGGAGCTGTTTTTT; CDR3: CASSSGLINTGELFF; size: .; V: TRBV7-3; D: .; J: TRBJ2-2
DNA: TGTGCCAGCAGCCAAGATGGGGGGGGGAACTACAATGAGCAGTTCTTC; CDR3: CASSQDGGGNYNEQFF; size: .; V: TRBV4-2; D: TRBD2; J: TRBJ2-1
DNA: TGTGCCAGCAGCTTGCTGGGGGGGACTAGCGGCTACGAGCAGTACTTC; CDR3: CASSLLGGTSGYEQYF; size: .; V: TRBV7-2; D: TRBD2; J: TRBJ2-7
DNA: TGTGCCAGCAGCTTAGCGGGACAGGGTTTGAGAGCTTTCTTT; CDR3: CASSLAGQGLRAFF; size: few; V: TRBV7-2; D: TRBD1; J: TRBJ1-1
DNA: TGCGCCAGCAGCTTTGATATAGCTAATGAAAAACTGTTTTTT; CDR3: CASSFDIANEKLFF; size: .; V: TRBV7-2; D: .; J: TRBJ1-4
DNA: TGCGCCAGCAGCCATTTAGCGGGCCCGGGGGATACGCAGTATTTT; CDR3: CASSHLAGPGDTQYF; size: .; V: TRBV4-1; D: TRBD2; J: TRBJ2-3
DNA: TGTGCCAGCAGCCCTAGCCGTAATGAGCAGTTCTTC; CDR3: CASSPSRNEQFF; size: .; V: TRBV7-9; D: .; J: TRBJ2-1
DNA: TGCGCCAGCAGTGTAGGACAGGTGCTATATGGCTACACCTTC; CDR3: CASSVGQVLYGYTF; size: once; V: TRBV5-1; D: TRBD1; J: TRBJ1-2
DNA: TGTGCCAGCTCGAGACAGGTCGTTGAAAAACTGTTTTTT; CDR3: CASSRQVVEKLFF; size: .; V: TRBV7-9; D: .; J: TRBJ1-4
DNA: TGTGCCAGTAGTATAGATCCGCAGGGTCGTGAAAAACTGTTTTTT; CDR3: CASSIDPQGREKLFF; size: .; V: TRBV19; D: .; J: TRBJ1-4
DNA: TGTTCCAGCAGCTTAGCGTGGGCTAGCGGGAACTACGAGCAGTACTTC; CDR3: CSSSLAWASGNYEQYF; size: .; V: TRBV7-9; D: TRBD2; J: TRBJ2-7
DNA: TGTGCCAGCAGCTTGGGGGGTAGCGGTTCTCACGGGGAGCTGTTTTTT; CDR3: CASSLGGSGSHGELFF; size: .; V: TRBV7-6; D: .; J: TRBJ2-2
DNA: TGTTCCAGCAGCTTAGGGGGACAGGGTAGCCACGAGCAGTACTTC; CDR3: CSSSLGGQGSHEQYF; size: .; V: TRBV7-9; D: TRBD1; J: TRBJ2-7
DNA: TGTGCCAGCAGTTACGGACTCCAACCTTACGAGCAGTACTTC; CDR3: CASSYGLQPYEQYF; size: few; V: TRBV6-5; D: .; J: TRBJ2-7
DNA: TGTGCCAGCAGCTTGAATCTAGCGGACTACGAGCAGTACTTC; CDR3: CASSLNLADYEQYF; size: .; V: TRBV7-9; D: TRBD2; J: TRBJ2-7
DNA: TGTGCCAGCAGGGACAGCTCCTACGAGCAGTACTTC; CDR3: CASRDSSYEQYF; size: .; V: TRBV27; D: .; J: TRBJ2-7
DNA: TGTGCCAGTAGTATGGGCACAGGGTCTGCTCAGCCCCAGCATTTT; CDR3: CASSMGTGSAQPQHF; size: few; V: TRBV19; D: .; J: TRBJ1-5
DNA: TGTGCCAGCAGCTCCCCCGCGCGGGGTAGAAACGAGCAGTACTTC; CDR3: CASSSPARGRNEQYF; size: once; V: TRBV7-9; D: .; J: TRBJ2-7
DNA: TGTGCCAGCAGCAGATCAATTGGGGGCGCGGATGGCTACACCTTC; CDR3: CASSRSIGGADGYTF; size: .; V: TRBV7-6; D: .; J: TRBJ1-2
DNA: TGTGCCAGCAGTTTGGACAGGGAGTACACTGAAGCTTTCTTT; CDR3: CASSLDREYTEAFF; size: .; V: TRBV2; D: TRBD1; J: TRBJ1-1
DNA: TGTGCCAGCAGCCACACAGGCGGCGTGAACTATGGCTACACCTTC; CDR3: CASSHTGGVNYGYTF; size: .; V: TRBV4-2; D: .; J: TRBJ1-2
DNA: TGTGCCATCAGTGATCTATACGAGCAGTACTTC; CDR3: CAISDLYEQYF; size: .; V: TRBV10-3; D: .; J: TRBJ2-7